The present entry profiles one T cell receptor (beta chain) with its context. Its antigen has not been determined. One base away there is no much larger clone; base qualities are not given. TCRbeta CDR3 regions were profiled with the immunoSEQ Assay using bias-controlled multiplex PCR amplification of genomic DNA. Regarding the original processing steps: To quantify the absolute abundance of each unique TCRbeta CDR3 region, the sequences were collapsed and filtered. Differential abundance was tested with a binomial (Fisher-equivalent) model and with a beta-binomial model adding time-dependent variance fitted from healthy donors. Any clone with fewer than 5 combined templates was excluded, and a clone was called differentially abundant if its Benjamini-Hochberg FDR was below 0.01. Using the form v = (b*log(k)+a)^2, the beta-binomial variance was modeled as a function of the total template count across the two samples. What TCRdb holds here is the immuneACCESS table cut down to in-frame rearrangements. Part of the clones is not present; checked against another copy, under half of the missing clones reflect an unresolved V gene, and the others are unexplained. That table gives V, J and clone size, and the DNA gave D and trimming. Here the sample has more than 50,000 clones; about 85% occur a single time. The ten largest clones take up about 15% of the sample.

During the collection period, no immune events, such as infections, were documented for the healthy donors. To calibrate time-dependent variance in a beta-binomial model of T-cell clone differential abundance, blood repertoires from healthy donors were used as a training cohort. The training cohort was composed of around ten healthy donors, 3 female and 7 male. Donor ages ranged from about 29 to 65 years, with an average of roughly 40 years. Whole blood was collected from each healthy donor at three time points spaced around 2 weeks apart and obtained from a commercial supplier. Genomic DNA was extracted from unsorted whole blood for immunosequencing. These data belong to a study of identifying expanded T cells in peripheral blood (dated by TCRdb to the late 2010s). Describing the broader study: Technical replicates were generated by sequencing separate aliquots of the same genomic DNA pool, with four replicates compared pairwise. What the research found in general, with its limitations: Across all healthy donors, variance in clone template counts between two-week samples was found to increase significantly with total template count. Between technical replicates the binomial model flagged about 1.2 differentially abundant clones, whereas over about 2 weeks the binomial model flagged about 16.4 and over about 4 weeks roughly 20. The authors expected biological variance in healthy repertoires might increase further over much longer intervals such as months to years. Both the number of clones called differentially abundant and the false-positive rate were significantly reduced by the beta-binomial model across all healthy-donor time intervals.

The CDR3 has 15 amino acids, counting the end cysteine and phenylalanine. Left in the record is the CDR3 DNA by itself, 45 bases read in frame from the first base. Via the germline V gene (reference sequence), CDR1 is SEHNR and CDR2 FQNEAQ. Trimming leaves V shorter by 4 bases and J shorter by 6 bases, with the junction holding 5 bases beyond the gene matches. The specimen sequenced was blood. The chain is encoded by TRBV7-9 joined to TRBJ1-4; 10 junctional bases match TRBD1. The sequence derives from a person aged 18-70 years in good health. The CDR3 has the sequence CASSSRDRGHEKLFF. The nucleotides are TGTGCCAGCAGCTCCCGGGACAGGGGTCATGAAAAACTGTTTTTT.